This is a list of T cell receptor beta chains from one sample in a study of blood T cells in healthy people across ages. TCRdb re-derived calls from the 5' RACE reads in MiXCR, one entry per CDR3 protein. The sample shows 600,000 to 800,000 distinct CDR3 sequences, around 21% of them seen only once. The material sequenced was blood. These receptor sequences come from a man in his 70s in good health. Both conserved end residues are part of each CDR3. D genes are given only for firm matches. A clone size is listed for some rows: how often the clone was seen (once, few, many), or a class if it is expanded.

j_call clone_size d_call v_call cdr3_nt cdr3_aa
TRBJ1-1 few . TRBV2 TGTGCCAGCAGTGACCACAGACCGAACACTGAAGCTTTCTTT CASSDHRPNTEAFF
TRBJ2-6 . . TRBV25-1 TGTGCCAGCAGTGACCCGGGACGGCGCTCTGGGGCCAACGTCCTGACTTTC CASSDPGRRSGANVLTF
TRBJ1-2 . . TRBV9 TGTGCCAGCACCCCGGCGGAGCCCTATGGCTACACCTTC CASTPAEPYGYTF
TRBJ1-4 . . TRBV20-1 TGCAGTGCTAGAGGGTTGGGGGGCGATGAAAAACTGTTTTTT CSARGLGGDEKLFF
TRBJ2-1 many . TRBV24-1 TGTGCCACCAGTGACGCGACTGCTAAAGGATCCTACAATGAGCAGTTCTTC CATSDATAKGSYNEQFF
TRBJ2-7 many . TRBV9 TGTGCCAGCAGCGTAGACTTAGCGTACAATGGCGAGCAGTACTTC CASSVDLAYNGEQYF
TRBJ2-2 . . TRBV15 TGTGCCACCAGCAGAGATCGGAGTGGTTACACCGGGGAGCTGTTTTTT CATSRDRSGYTGELFF
TRBJ1-4 . TRBD1 TRBV5-1 TGCGCCAGCAGCCTCGGGACAGAGAGGGAAAAACTGTTTTTT CASSLGTEREKLFF
TRBJ2-1 . TRBD1 TRBV7-9 TGTGCCAGCAGCCCAGTCGACAGGGGATTGAATGAGCAGTTCTTC CASSPVDRGLNEQFF
TRBJ1-5 few . TRBV10-3 TGTGCCATCAGTGAGTCGTGGGGGCCCCAGCCCCAGCATTTT CAISESWGPQPQHF
TRBJ2-4 . . TRBV5-6 TGTGCCAGCAGCCGCACACCCGTAGCCAAAAACATTCAGTACTTC CASSRTPVAKNIQYF
TRBJ2-1 . TRBD2 TRBV5-6 TGTGCCAGCAGCCCCGGGGGGTGGGACAATGAGCAGTTCTTC CASSPGGWDNEQFF
TRBJ2-1 . . TRBV2 TGTGCCAGCAGTGGAAACAATAATGAGCAGTTCTTC CASSGNNNEQFF
TRBJ2-3 . TRBD2 TRBV10-3 TGTGCCATTGGTCCGGGACTAGCGGGAGGAGGGGGCACAGATACGCAGTATTTT CAIGPGLAGGGGTDTQYF
TRBJ2-1 many TRBD2 TRBV15 TGTGCCACCAGCAGGAAAGTGGGAGGGCTGAGCTCCTACAATGAGCAGTTCTTC CATSRKVGGLSSYNEQFF
TRBJ2-1 many TRBD2 TRBV7-9 TGTGCCAGCAGTTATAGCGGGAGGAGGACAGATGAGCAGTTCTTC CASSYSGRRTDEQFF
TRBJ2-6 few . TRBV7-2 TGTGCCAGCAGTCCCGGGACGCCGGGGGTCTCTGGGGCCAACGTCCTGACTTTC CASSPGTPGVSGANVLTF
TRBJ2-5 many . TRBV3-1 TGTGCCAGCAGCCAGGAGCCTGGGACTCAAGAGACCCAGTACTTC CASSQEPGTQETQYF
TRBJ2-1 few TRBD2 TRBV11-3 TGTGCCAGCAGCCGAGGGACTAGCGTAGCCGATGAGCAGTTCTTC CASSRGTSVADEQFF
TRBJ2-5 . TRBD1 TRBV7-2 TGTGCCAGCAGCTTGTTTTGGGACAGGGGGGTTAAAGGGGCCCAGTACTTC CASSLFWDRGVKGAQYF
TRBJ2-7 . . TRBV18 TGTGCCAGCTCACCACCGTCCCCTACCTACGAGCAGTACTTC CASSPPSPTYEQYF
TRBJ2-7 many . TRBV3-1 TGTGCCAGCAGCCAAGTTCCCGGAAGAGGAGCGCAGTACTTC CASSQVPGRGAQYF
TRBJ2-3 . TRBD2 TRBV20-1 TGCAGTGCTAGAGGAGTTGCGGCTAGCGGGAGATACACGCAGTATTTT CSARGVAASGRYTQYF
TRBJ1-2 few . TRBV3-1 TGTGCCAGCAGCCAAGGGAGCAGCGGCTACACCTTC CASSQGSSGYTF
TRBJ2-3 . . TRBV7-2 TGTGCCAGCAGCTTAGCGACTTTGGCAGATACGCAGTATTTT CASSLATLADTQYF
TRBJ1-6 few TRBD1 TRBV5-5 TGTGCCAGCAGCTTTTTCAGGGGGCTCGGTTCACCCCTCCACTTT CASSFFRGLGSPLHF
TRBJ2-2 few . TRBV10-1 TGCGCCAGCAGTGAACAGGGAAGGAACACCGGGGAGCTGTTTTTT CASSEQGRNTGELFF
TRBJ2-7 many . TRBV7-2 TGCGCCAGCAGCTTGGGTGGAGGCACCTCCTACGAGCAGTACTTC CASSLGGGTSYEQYF
TRBJ2-7 . . TRBV15 TGTGCCACCAGCAGCAACCTGCTCCGCGGGTACGAGCAGTACTTC CATSSNLLRGYEQYF
TRBJ2-2 . TRBD1 TRBV3-1 TGTGCCAGCAGCCTAGGACAGGGTGTAATCGGGGAGCTGTTTTTT CASSLGQGVIGELFF
TRBJ2-5 few . TRBV20-1 TGCAGTGCTAGAGTAGAGAGGTTAGAGACCCAGTACTTC CSARVERLETQYF
TRBJ2-6 . . TRBV5-1 TGCGCCAGCACGACAGGCACCGGGGCCAACGTCCTGACTTTC CASTTGTGANVLTF
TRBJ2-4 few . TRBV5-6 TGTGCCAGCAGCCTACAACACGCGGTTCAGTACTTC CASSLQHAVQYF
TRBJ2-7 few TRBD2 TRBV27 TGTGCCAGCAGTTTAACAGCGGGAGACTTTTACGAGCAGTACTTC CASSLTAGDFYEQYF
TRBJ2-3 . . TRBV2 TGTGCCAGCAGTGAGGGGACAAGACGCACAGATACGCAGTATTTT CASSEGTRRTDTQYF
TRBJ2-4 . TRBD2 TRBV4-1 TGCGCCAGCAGCCAAGCGTCGGGGCGGGAGAAAAACATTCAGTACTTC CASSQASGREKNIQYF
TRBJ2-1 . . TRBV14 TGTGCCAGCAGCCAAGGGGGGGGCCCTGGCAATGAGCAGTTCTTC CASSQGGGPGNEQFF
TRBJ2-5 many . TRBV5-6 TGTGCCAGCAGCGCCCCGACTGATATGAAAGAGACCCAGTACTTC CASSAPTDMKETQYF
TRBJ1-4 few . TRBV13 TGTGCCAGCACTACCAAATCCCGGCAGGGGTTCGAAAAACTGTTTTTT CASTTKSRQGFEKLFF
TRBJ2-5 few . TRBV5-1 TGCGCCAGCAGCTCATCGACCCTCCCGGAGTACTTC CASSSSTLPEYF
TRBJ1-1 few . TRBV7-9 TGTGCCAGCAGCTTACCCCCGGGGAGAGGGGTGAACACTGAAGCTTTCTTT CASSLPPGRGVNTEAFF
TRBJ2-7 few . TRBV10-3 TGTGCCATCAGTGGTTTTGGGGGAGACTACGAGCAGTACTTC CAISGFGGDYEQYF
TRBJ2-2 few TRBD2 TRBV5-1 TGCGCCAGCAGCTTGGACCCAGCGGGAGTTACCGGGGAGCTGTTTTTT CASSLDPAGVTGELFF
TRBJ2-1 . . TRBV7-9 TGTGCCAGCAGCCCCCGCGGGATCTCCTACAATGAGCAGTTCTTC CASSPRGISYNEQFF
TRBJ1-2 . . TRBV12-3/TRBV12-4 TGTGCCAGCAGTTCGGGCAGGGTGGATGGCTACACCTTC CASSSGRVDGYTF
TRBJ2-1 few TRBD2 TRBV4-3 TGCGCCAGCAGCCAAGATTTGAGGCTAGCGGAGGCCAATGAGCAGTTCTTC CASSQDLRLAEANEQFF
TRBJ2-2 . TRBD2 TRBV20-1 TGCAGATATAGCGGGCTTAACACCGGGGAGCTGTTTTTT CRYSGLNTGELFF
TRBJ2-7 few . TRBV14 TGTGCCAGCAGCGAGGGTCGAGTGACCCACGAGCAGTACTTC CASSEGRVTHEQYF
TRBJ1-1 . TRBD1 TRBV27 TGTGCCAGCAGGACAGGGGGCGAGGGTACTGAAGCTTTCTTT CASRTGGEGTEAFF
TRBJ2-1 . TRBD2 TRBV19 TGTGCCAGCCGGGCGGTAGCGGGTGGTTACAATGAGCAGTTCTTC CASRAVAGGYNEQFF
TRBJ2-7 . TRBD1 TRBV29-1 TGCAGCGTGTTCGACAGGGGGCATAGTTCCGAGCAGTACTTC CSVFDRGHSSEQYF
TRBJ1-1 many . TRBV29-1 TGCAGCGTTCCCCCGCTGGCAGCAAACACTGAAGCTTTCTTT CSVPPLAANTEAFF